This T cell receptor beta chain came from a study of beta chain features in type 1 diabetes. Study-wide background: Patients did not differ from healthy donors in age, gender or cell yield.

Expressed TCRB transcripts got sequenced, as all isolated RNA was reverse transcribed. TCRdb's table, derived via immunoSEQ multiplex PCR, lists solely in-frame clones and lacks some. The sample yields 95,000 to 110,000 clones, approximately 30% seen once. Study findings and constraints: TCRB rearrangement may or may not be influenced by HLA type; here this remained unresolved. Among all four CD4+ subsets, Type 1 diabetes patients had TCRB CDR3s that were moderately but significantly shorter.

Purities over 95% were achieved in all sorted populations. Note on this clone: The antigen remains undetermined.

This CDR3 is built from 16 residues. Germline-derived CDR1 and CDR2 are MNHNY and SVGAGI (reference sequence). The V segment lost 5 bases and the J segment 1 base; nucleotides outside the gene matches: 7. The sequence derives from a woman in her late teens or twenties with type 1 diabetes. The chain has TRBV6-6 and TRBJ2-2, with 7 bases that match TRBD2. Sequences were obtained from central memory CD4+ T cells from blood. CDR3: CASSGIAGVNTGELFF. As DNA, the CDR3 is TGTGCCAGCAGTGGTATAGCGGGTGTGAACACCGGGGAGCTGTTTTTT.